A single sample gave rise to the 3 T cell receptor beta chains below, sequenced in a study of blood T cell repertoires in COVID-19. The method was immunoSEQ multiplex PCR; TCRdb's version includes in-frame clones alone and lacks a portion of them. The sample lists over 300,000 clones, about 86% occurring once. The source material was peripheral blood. The receptors here all came from a woman aged 45-60 years with acute or convalescent COVID-19.

This chain joins TRBV5-1 and TRBJ1-3; no firm D call. V shed 4 bases and J shed 3 bases, with 8 bases lying between them. From germline, CDR1 is SGHRS and CDR2 YFSETQ. This CDR3 is 13 amino acids long. The CDR3 sequence is CASSSGVGNTIYF. Written as DNA, the CDR3 is TGCGCCAGCAGCAGCGGGGTTGGAAACACCATATATTTT.

The chain recombines TRBV2 with TRBJ1-2; a possible D gene is TRBD1 (5 bases). Germline CDR1 SNHLY, CDR2 FYNNEI. V lost 0 bases and J 4 bases, leaving 6 bases between the germline ends. This CDR3 spans 13 amino acids. In nucleotides, the CDR3 is TGTGCCAGCAGTGAAGCGGGGCCCTATGGCTACACCTTC. Translating it yields CASSEAGPYGYTF.

The chain has TRBV18 and TRBJ2-3, with TRBD1 as a possible D gene (5 bases). Germline V lookup: CDR1 KGHSH, CDR2 LQKENI. The CDR3 contains 16 residues. Trimming removed 0 bases from V and 1 base from J, with 11 bases in between. The DNA of the CDR3 is TGTGCCAGCTCACCACCAGGGGTCCGGGGCACAGATACGCAGTATTTT. Protein: CASSPPGVRGTDTQYF.